This TCR beta chain was documented in a study of blood T cells in healthy people across ages. Overall study findings and caveats: With age, beta diversity per million T cells declined roughly linearly, significantly by 30 to 40.

As concerns this clonotype: Its antigen is unknown.

V shed 1 base, J shed 5 bases, and the junction held 7 bases outside the gene matches. The CDR3 spans 16 residues. Germline values: CDR1 SGHTA, CDR2 FQGNSA. A sample-barcoded 5' primer and a J-beta primer mix were used in a second PCR of roughly 7 to 11 cycles. Every sample gave at least 2.5 million paired-end reads containing CDR3. TCRdb used MiXCR to reprocess the 5' RACE reads, holding one entry per CDR3 protein. This sample has about 1 million distinct CDR3 sequences; more than 40% occur once, and the top ten carry over 15%. The sample consisted of blood. This chain connects TRBV7-2 to TRBJ2-3, with 9 bases that match TRBD2. The receptor was isolated from a woman aged 60-70 years in good health. As DNA, the CDR3 is TGTGCCAGCAGCTTAGGAGGGGCGACTAGCGGAGATACGCAGTATTTT. It translates to CASSLGGATSGDTQYF.